This T cell receptor beta chain was sequenced for a study of T cell repertoires in cytomegalovirus infection (dated 2019 in TCRdb). Looking at the study overall: Donor HLA type was relevant to the analysis, because carriage of CMV infection together with the matching HLA type was indicated by public TCR beta signatures.

Relative to germline, V is missing 4 bases and J is missing 2 bases, with 4 bases of the junction outside any gene match. CDR1 and CDR2 (MDHEN, SYDVKM) derive from the germline V gene. Reading from cysteine to phenylalanine, the CDR3 counts 15 amino acids. Only the CDR3 part of the read is kept: 45 bases, read in frame from the first base. Sequencing used an Illumina HiSeq 1500. TCRdb took the public reads, trimmed them with fastp at Q25, ran MiXCR for clone calling and kept in-frame beta chains. Rows are unified per CDR3 protein, each entry keeping the most common DNA and genes. For this sample the table gives about 740,000 distinct CDR3 sequences, of which under 40% were detected only once. Of the sample, about 2.8% is held by the ten largest clones. General conclusions and limits of the study: The ex vivo response was dominated by HLA-C-restricted CMV-specific TCR beta clonotypes, which also provided the single most frequent clonotype in two of eight donors. Cumulative frequency of public TCR beta family members discriminated carriers of CMV infection plus the relevant HLA type in this cohort and an independent roughly 330-donor cohort.

Comments on this clonotype: Its cognate antigen has yet to be identified. Base quality data are lacking; no much larger clone is found one base away.

Sequenced: PBMCs. The TCR was taken from a human donor in good health (CMV status not recorded). Some clones in this sample may be carry-over from other donors' samples. The chain uses TRBV28 and TRBJ1-5; a stretch of 8 junction bases matches TRBD1. The bases read TGTGCCAGCAGTTCAGGGGGCGCGGGCAATCAGCCCCAGCATTTT. Translated, this gives CASSSGGAGNQPQHF.